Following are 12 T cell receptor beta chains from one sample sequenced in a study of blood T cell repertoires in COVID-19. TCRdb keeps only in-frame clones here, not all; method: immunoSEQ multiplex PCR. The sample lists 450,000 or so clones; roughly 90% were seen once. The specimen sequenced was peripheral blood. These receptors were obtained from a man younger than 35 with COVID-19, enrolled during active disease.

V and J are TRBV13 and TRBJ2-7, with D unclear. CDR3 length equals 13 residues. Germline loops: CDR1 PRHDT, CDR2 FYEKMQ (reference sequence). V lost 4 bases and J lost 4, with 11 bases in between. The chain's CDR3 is CASSSGSRYEQYF. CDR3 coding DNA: TGTGCCAGCAGCTCCGGGTCGAGATACGAGCAGTACTTC.

CDR3 nucleotides: TGTGCCAGCAGCTTGGGACTAGCGGGGAGCACAGATACGCAGTATTTT. As protein: CASSLGLAGSTDTQYF. The chain couples TRBV7-2 to TRBJ2-3, with TRBD2 identical over 13 bases. Germline CDR1 SGHTA, CDR2 FQGNSA. J gave up 0 bases and V 3 bases, and 0 bases lay outside the gene matches. This CDR3 is 16 amino acids long. Using reference TRBV7-2 and TRBJ2-3 for the parts outside the CDR3, the full variable domain is GAGVSQSPSNKVTEKGKDVELRCDPISGHTALYWYRQSLGQGLEFLIYFQGNSAPDKSGLPSDRFSAERTGGSVSTLTIQRTQQEDSAVYLCASSLGLAGSTDTQYFGPGTRLTVL.

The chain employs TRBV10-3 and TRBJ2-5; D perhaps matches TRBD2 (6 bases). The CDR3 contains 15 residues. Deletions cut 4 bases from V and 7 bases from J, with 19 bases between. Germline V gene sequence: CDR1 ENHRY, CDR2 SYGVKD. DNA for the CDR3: TGTGCCATCAGTGGAAAAAATCTGGACGGGGGGACCCAGTACTTC. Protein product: CAISGKNLDGGTQYF.

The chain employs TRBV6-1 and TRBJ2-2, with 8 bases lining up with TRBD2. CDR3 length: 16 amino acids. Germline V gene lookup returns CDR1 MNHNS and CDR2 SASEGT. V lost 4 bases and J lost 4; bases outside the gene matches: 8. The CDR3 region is CASSARAGAGTGELFF. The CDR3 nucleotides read TGTGCCAGCAGTGCCCGAGCGGGAGCGGGCACCGGGGAGCTGTTTTTT.

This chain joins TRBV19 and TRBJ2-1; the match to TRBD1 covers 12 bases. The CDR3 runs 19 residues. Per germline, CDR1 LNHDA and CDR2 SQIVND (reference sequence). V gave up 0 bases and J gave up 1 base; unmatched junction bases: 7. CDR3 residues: CASSIDSGTGGRSYNEQFF. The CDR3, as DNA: TGTGCCAGTAGTATAGATAGTGGGACAGGGGGCAGGTCCTACAATGAGCAGTTCTTC.

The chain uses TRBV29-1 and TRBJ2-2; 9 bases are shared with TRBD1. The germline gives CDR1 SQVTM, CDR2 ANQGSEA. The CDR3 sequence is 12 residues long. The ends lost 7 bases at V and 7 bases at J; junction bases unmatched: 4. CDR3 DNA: TGCAGCGCCGGGACAGGGTACGGGGAGCTGTTTTTT. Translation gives CSAGTGYGELFF.

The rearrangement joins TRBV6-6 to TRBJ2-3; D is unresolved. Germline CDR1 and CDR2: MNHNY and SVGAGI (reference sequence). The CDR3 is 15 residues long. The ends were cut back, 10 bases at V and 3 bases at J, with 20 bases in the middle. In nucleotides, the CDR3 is TGTGCCACCACGCGAGTGGGCGCGAGTACAGATACGCAGTATTTT. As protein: CATTRVGASTDTQYF.

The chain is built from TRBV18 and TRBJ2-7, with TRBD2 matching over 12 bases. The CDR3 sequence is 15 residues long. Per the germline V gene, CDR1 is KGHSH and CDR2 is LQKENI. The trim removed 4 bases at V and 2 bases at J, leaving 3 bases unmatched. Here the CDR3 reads CASSLRLAGAYEQYF. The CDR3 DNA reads TGTGCCAGCTCACTAAGACTAGCGGGAGCCTACGAGCAGTACTTC.

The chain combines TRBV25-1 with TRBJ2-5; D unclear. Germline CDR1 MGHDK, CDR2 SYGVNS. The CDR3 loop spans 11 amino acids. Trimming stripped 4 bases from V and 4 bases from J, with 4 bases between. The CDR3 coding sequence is TGTGCCAGCAGTGTCAGAGAGACCCAGTACTTC. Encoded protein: CASSVRETQYF.

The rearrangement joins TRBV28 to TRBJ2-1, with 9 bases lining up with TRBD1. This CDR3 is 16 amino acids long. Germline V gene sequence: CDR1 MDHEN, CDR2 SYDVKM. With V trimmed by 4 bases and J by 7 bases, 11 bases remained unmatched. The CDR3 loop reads CASSSIPGQGVNEQFF. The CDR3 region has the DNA TGTGCCAGCAGTTCGATACCGGGACAGGGCGTGAATGAGCAGTTCTTC.

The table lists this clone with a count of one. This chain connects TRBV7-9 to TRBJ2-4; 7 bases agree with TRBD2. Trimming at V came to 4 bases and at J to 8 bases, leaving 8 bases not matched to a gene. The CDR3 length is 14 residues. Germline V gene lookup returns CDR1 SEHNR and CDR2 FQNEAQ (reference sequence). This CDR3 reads CASSWGGTQDIQYF. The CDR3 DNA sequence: TGTGCCAGCAGCTGGGGAGGGACCCAGGACATTCAGTACTTC.

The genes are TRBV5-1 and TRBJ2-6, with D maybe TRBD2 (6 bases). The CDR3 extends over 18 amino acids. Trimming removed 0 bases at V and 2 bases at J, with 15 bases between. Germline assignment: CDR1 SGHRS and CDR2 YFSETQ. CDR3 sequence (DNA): TGCGCCAGCAGCTTGGCCGGAGGGGTTGGGACTGGGGCCAACGTCCTGACTTTC. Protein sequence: CASSLAGGVGTGANVLTF.